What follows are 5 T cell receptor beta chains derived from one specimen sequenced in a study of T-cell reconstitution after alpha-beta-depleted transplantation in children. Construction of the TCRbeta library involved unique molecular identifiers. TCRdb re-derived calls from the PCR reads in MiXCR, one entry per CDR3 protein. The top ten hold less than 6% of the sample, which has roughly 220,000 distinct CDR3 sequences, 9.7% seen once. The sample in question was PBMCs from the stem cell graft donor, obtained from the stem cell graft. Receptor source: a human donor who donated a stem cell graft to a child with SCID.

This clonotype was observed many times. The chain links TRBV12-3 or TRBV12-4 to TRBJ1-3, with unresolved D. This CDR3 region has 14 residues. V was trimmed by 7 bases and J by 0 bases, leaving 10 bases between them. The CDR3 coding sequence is TGTGCCAGCACCCCCCAAAACTCTGGAAACACCATATATTTT. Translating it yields CASTPQNSGNTIYF.

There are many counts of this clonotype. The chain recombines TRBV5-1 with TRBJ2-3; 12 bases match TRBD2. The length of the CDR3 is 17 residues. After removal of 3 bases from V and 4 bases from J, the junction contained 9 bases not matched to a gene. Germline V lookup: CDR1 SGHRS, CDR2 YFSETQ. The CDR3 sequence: CASSSTRTSGAADTQYF. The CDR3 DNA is TGCGCCAGCAGCTCCACCCGGACTAGCGGGGCCGCAGATACGCAGTATTTT. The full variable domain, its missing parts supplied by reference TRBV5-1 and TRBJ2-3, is KAGVTQTPRYLIKTRGQQVTLSCSPISGHRSVSWYQQTPGQGLQFLFEYFSETQRNKGNFPGRFSGRQFSNSRSEMNVSTLELGDSALYLCASSSTRTSGAADTQYFGPGTRLTVL.

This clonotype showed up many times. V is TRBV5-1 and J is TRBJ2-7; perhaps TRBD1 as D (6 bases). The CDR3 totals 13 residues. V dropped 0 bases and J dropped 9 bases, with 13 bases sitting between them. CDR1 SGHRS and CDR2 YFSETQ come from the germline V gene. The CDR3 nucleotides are TGCGCCAGCAGCTTGGAACAGGGTTCACGGCAGTACTTC. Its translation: CASSLEQGSRQYF.

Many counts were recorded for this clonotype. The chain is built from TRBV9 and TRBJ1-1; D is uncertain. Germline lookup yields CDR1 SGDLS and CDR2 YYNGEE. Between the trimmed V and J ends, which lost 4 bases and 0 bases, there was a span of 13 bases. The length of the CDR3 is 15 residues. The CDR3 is CASSLTQSMNTEAFF. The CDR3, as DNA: TGTGCCAGCAGCCTGACTCAGTCTATGAACACTGAAGCTTTCTTT.

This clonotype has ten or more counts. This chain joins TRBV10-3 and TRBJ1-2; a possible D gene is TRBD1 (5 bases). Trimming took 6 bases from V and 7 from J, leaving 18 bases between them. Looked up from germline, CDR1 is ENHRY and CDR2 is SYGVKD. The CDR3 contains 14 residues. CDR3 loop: CAIRPEGQEGGYTF. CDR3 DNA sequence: TGTGCCATCAGACCAGAGGGGCAGGAAGGTGGCTACACCTTC.